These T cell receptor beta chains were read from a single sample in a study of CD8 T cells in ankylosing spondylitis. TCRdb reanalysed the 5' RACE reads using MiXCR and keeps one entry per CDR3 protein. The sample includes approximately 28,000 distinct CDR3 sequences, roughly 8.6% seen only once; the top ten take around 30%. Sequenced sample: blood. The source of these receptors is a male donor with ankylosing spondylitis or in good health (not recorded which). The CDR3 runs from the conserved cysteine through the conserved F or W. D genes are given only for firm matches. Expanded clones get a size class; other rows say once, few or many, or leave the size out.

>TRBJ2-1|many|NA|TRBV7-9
CASSPSQGSYNEQFF
TGTGCCAGCAGCCCTTCCCAGGGCTCCTACAATGAGCAGTTCTTC
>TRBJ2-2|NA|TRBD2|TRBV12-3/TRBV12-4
CASSRGLAGRNTGELFF
TGTGCCAGCAGCAGGGGACTAGCTGGGAGGAACACCGGGGAGCTGTTTTTT
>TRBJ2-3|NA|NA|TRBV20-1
CSASRTVSTDTQYF
TGCAGTGCCTCTAGGACCGTGAGCACAGATACGCAGTATTTT
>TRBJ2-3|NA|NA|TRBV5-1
CASSLDHTDTQYF
TGCGCCAGCAGCTTGGACCACACAGATACGCAGTATTTT
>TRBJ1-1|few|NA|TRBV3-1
CASSVDRMAEAFF
TGTGCCAGCAGCGTCGACAGGATGGCCGAAGCTTTCTTT
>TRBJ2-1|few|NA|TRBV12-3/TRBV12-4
CASSRDTGPLYNEQFF
TGTGCCAGCAGTCGCGACACAGGACCTCTTTACAATGAGCAGTTCTTC
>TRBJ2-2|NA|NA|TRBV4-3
CASSQDPGTGELFF
TGCGCCAGCAGCCAAGATCCGGGCACCGGGGAGCTGTTTTTT
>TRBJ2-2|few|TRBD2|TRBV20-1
CSARTSGTNTGELFF
TGCAGTGCTAGGACTAGCGGTACGAACACCGGGGAGCTGTTTTTT
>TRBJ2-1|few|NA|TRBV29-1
CSVNHNEQFF
TGCAGCGTTAACCACAATGAGCAGTTCTTC
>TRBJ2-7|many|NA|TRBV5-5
CASSRDTTYEQYF
TGTGCCAGCAGCCGGGACACTACCTACGAGCAGTACTTC
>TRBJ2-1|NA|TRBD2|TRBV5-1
CASSPIGTSGRAQFF
TGCGCCAGCAGCCCAATAGGGACTAGCGGGAGAGCGCAGTTCTTC
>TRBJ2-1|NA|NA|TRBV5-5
CASSLKDRLYNEQFF
TGTGCCAGCAGCTTGAAGGACAGACTTTACAATGAGCAGTTCTTC
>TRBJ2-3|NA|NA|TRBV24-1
CATSDFQATDTQYF
TGTGCCACCAGTGATTTCCAGGCCACAGATACGCAGTATTTT
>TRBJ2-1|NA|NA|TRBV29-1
CSVRVSNEQFF
TGCAGCGTTAGAGTGTCCAATGAGCAGTTCTTC